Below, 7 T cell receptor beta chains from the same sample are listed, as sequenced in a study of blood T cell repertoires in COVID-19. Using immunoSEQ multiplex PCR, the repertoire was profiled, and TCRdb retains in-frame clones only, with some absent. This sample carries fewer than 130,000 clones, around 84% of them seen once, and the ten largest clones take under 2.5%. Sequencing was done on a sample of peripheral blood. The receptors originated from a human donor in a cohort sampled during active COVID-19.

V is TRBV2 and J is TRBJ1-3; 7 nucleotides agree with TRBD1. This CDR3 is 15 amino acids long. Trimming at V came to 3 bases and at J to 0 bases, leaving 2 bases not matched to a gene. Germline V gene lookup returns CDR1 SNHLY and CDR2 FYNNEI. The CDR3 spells CASSEDRSSGNTIYF. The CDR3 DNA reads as TGTGCCAGCAGTGAGGACAGGAGCTCTGGAAACACCATATATTTT.

The CDR3 DNA sequence: TGTGCCAGCAGCCATGGGACAGGGGGAACACCCCTCCACTTT. It is translated as CASSHGTGGTPLHF. The V and J genes are TRBV3-1 (or the pseudogene TRBV3-2) and TRBJ1-6, with TRBD1 matching over 11 bases. With V trimmed by 3 bases and J by 11 bases, 3 bases remained unmatched. The CDR3 runs 14 residues. CDR1 LGHDT and CDR2 YNNKEL come from the germline V gene (reference sequence).

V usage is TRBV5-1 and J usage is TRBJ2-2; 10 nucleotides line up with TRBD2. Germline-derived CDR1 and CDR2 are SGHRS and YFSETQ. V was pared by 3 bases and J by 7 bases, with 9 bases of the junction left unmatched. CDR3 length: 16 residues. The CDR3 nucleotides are TGCGCCAGCAGCTCGACAGCGGGAGGGATCAGCGGGGAGCTGTTTTTT. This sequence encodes CASSSTAGGISGELFF.

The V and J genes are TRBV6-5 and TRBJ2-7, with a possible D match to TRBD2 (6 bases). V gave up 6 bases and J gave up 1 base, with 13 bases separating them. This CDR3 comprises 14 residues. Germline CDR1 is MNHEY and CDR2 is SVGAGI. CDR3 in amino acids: CASRGWGGSYEQYF. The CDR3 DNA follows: TGTGCCAGCAGGGGCTGGGGAGGTTCCTACGAGCAGTACTTC.

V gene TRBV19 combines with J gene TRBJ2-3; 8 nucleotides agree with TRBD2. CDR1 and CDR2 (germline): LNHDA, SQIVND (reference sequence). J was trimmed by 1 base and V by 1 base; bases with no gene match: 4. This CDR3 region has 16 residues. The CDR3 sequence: CASSIAGGPRTDTQYF. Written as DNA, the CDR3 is TGTGCCAGTAGTATAGCGGGAGGGCCTCGCACAGATACGCAGTATTTT.

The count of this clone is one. The chain's CDR3 is CSALVSPEQYF. CDR3 in DNA: TGCAGTGCCCTGGTTAGTCCCGAGCAGTACTTC. The chain links TRBV20-1 to TRBJ2-7; D not certain. Germline V CDR1 and CDR2: DFQATT, SNEGSKA (reference sequence). This CDR3 spans 11 amino acids. Trimming removed 6 bases at V and 6 bases at J, with 12 bases between.

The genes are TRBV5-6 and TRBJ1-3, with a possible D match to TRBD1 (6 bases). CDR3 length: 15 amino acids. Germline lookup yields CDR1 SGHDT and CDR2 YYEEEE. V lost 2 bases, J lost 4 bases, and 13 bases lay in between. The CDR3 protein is CASSFGGGRGNTIYF. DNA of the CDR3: TGTGCCAGCAGCTTTGGCGGGGGCAGGGGAAACACCATATATTTT.